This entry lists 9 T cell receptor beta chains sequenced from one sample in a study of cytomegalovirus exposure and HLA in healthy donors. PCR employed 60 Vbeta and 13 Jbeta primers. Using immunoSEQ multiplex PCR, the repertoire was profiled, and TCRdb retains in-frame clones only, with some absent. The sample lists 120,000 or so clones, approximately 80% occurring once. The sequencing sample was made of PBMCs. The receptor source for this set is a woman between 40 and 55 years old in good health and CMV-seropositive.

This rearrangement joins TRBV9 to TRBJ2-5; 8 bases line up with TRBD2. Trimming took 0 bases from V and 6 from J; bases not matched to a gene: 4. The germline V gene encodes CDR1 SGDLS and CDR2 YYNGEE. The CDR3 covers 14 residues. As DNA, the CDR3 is TGTGCCAGCAGCGTAGTGTCGGGGGGGAAGACCCAGTACTTC. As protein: CASSVVSGGKTQYF. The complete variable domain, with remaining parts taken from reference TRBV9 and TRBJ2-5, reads DSGVTQTPKHLITATGQRVTLRCSPRSGDLSVYWYQQSLDQGLQFLIQYYNGEERAKGNILERFSAQQFPDLHSELNLSSLELGDSALYFCASSVVSGGKTQYFGPGTRLLVL.

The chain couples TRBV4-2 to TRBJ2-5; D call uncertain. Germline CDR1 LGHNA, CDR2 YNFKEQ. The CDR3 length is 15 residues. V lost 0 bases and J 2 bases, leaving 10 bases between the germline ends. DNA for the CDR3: TGTGCCAGCAGCCAAGATCCTAAACTTCAAGAGACCCAGTACTTC. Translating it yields CASSQDPKLQETQYF.

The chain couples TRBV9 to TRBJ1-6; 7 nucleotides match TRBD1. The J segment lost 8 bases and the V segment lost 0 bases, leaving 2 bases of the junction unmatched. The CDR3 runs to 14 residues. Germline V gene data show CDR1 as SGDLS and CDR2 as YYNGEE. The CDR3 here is CASSVGQGDSPLHF. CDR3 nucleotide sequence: TGTGCCAGCAGCGTAGGCCAGGGGGATTCACCCCTCCACTTT.

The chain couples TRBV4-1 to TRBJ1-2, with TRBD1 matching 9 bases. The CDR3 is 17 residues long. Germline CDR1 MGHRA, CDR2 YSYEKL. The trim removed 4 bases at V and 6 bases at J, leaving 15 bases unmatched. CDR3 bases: TGCGCCAGCAGCCCTATGGTGGTGGACAGGGGCCGCGATGGCTACACCTTC. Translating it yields CASSPMVVDRGRDGYTF.

The chain's CDR3 is CASSLGGNQSPLHF. The DNA for the CDR3 is TGTGCCAGCAGCTTAGGGGGGAACCAATCACCCCTCCACTTT. The V gene is TRBV7-3, the J gene TRBJ1-6; TRBD1 is a possible D gene (5 bases). The ends were cut back, 2 bases at V and 10 bases at J, with 12 bases in the middle. The CDR3 runs 14 residues. Germline loops: CDR1 SGHTA, CDR2 FQGTGA.

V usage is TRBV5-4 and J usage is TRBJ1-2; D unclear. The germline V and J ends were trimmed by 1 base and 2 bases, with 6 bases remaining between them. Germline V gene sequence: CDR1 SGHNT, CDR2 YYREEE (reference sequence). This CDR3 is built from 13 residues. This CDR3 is CASSLLSNYGYTF. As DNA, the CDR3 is TGTGCCAGCAGCTTGTTAAGCAACTATGGCTACACCTTC.

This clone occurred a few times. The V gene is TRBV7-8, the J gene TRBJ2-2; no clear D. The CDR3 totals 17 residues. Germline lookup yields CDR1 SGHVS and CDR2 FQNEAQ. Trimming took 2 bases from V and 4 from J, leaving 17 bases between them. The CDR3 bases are TGTGCCAGCAGCTTAAGCTTCACTATCGTGGGCACCGGGGAGCTGTTTTTT. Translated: CASSLSFTIVGTGELFF.

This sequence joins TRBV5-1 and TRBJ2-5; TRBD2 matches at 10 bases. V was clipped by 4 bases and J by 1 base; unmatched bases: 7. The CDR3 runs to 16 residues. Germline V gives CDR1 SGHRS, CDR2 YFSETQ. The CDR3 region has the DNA TGCGCCAGCAGCCTTCCTAGCGGGAGTCTCCAAGAGACCCAGTACTTC. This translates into CASSLPSGSLQETQYF.

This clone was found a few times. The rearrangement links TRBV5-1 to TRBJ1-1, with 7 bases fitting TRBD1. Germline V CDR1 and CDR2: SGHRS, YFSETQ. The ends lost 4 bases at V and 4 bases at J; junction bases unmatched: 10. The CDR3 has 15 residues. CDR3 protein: CASSGTTGLGTEAFF. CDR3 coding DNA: TGCGCCAGCAGCGGAACGACAGGGCTAGGCACTGAAGCTTTCTTT.